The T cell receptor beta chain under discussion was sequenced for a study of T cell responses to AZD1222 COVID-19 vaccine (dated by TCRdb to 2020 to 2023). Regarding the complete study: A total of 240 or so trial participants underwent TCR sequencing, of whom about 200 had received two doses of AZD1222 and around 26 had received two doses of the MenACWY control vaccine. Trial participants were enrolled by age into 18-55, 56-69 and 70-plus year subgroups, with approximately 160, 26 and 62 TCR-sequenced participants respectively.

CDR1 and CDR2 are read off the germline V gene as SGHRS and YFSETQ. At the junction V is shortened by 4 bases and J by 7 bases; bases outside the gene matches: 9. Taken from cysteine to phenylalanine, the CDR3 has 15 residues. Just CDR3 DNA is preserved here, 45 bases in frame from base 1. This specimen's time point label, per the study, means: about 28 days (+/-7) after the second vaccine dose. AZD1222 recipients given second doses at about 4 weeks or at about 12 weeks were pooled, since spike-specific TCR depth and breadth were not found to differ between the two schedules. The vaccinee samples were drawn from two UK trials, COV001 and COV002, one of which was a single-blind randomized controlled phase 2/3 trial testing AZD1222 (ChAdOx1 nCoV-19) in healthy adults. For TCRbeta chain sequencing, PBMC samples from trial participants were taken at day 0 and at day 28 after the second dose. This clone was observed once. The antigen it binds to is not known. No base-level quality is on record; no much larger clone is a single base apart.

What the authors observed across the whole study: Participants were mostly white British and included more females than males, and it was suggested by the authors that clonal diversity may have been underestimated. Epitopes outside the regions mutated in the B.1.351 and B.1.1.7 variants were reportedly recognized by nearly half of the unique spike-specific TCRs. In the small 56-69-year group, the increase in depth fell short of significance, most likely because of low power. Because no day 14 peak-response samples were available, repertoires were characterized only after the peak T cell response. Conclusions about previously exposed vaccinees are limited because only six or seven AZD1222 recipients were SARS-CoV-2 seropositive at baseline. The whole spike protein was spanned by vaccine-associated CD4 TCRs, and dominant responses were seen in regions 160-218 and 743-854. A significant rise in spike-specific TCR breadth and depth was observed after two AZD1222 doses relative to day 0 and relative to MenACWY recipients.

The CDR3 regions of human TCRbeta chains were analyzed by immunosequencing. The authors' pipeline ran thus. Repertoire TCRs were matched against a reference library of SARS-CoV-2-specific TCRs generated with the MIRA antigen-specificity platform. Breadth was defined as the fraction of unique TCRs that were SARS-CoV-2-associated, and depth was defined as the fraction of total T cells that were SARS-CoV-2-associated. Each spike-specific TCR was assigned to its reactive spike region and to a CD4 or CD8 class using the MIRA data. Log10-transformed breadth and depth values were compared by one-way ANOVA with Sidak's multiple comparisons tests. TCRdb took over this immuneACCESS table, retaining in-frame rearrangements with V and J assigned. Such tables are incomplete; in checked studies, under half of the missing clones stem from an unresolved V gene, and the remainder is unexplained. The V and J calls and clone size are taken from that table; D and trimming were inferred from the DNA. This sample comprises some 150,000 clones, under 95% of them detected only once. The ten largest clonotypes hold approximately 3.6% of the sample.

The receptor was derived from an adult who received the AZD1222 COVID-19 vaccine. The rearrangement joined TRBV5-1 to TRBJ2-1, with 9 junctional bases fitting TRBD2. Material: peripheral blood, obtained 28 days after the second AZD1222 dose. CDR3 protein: CASSLTSGIGNEQFF. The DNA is TGCGCCAGCAGCCTGACTAGCGGCATTGGGAATGAGCAGTTCTTC.